Listed here are 4 T cell receptor beta chains from one sample, sequenced in a study of low-dose radiotherapy and immunotherapy resistance in tumors. Noted time point: before trial treatment. First-strand cDNA used TRAV- and TRBV-specific primers, covering alpha and beta chains. A constant-region primer paired with the V-primer adapter amplified TCRs over roughly 18 PCR cycles. TCRdb analysed the reads with MiXCR anew, one entry per CDR3 protein. The sample has 64,000 or so distinct CDR3 sequences, roughly 29% seen once. Sequenced material: PBMCs, taken before treatment. The source is a male donor with rectosigmoid adenocarcinoma.

The chain is built from TRBV28 and TRBJ2-3; 8 bases are a match to TRBD2. This CDR3 is 17 amino acids long. From germline, CDR1 is MDHEN and CDR2 SYDVKM. V gave up 1 base and J gave up 0 bases; unmatched junction bases: 6. For the CDR3, the DNA is TGTGCCAGCAGTTTATACGGGGGGGGTTCTAGCACAGATACGCAGTATTTT. It specifies CASSLYGGGSSTDTQYF.

This clonotype occurred many times. Germline and junction disagree at one end, which may indicate a read error. J is TRBJ1-1 and V is TRBV6-2 or TRBV6-3; D call uncertain. The CDR3 has 13 amino acids. CDR1 is MNHEY and CDR2 is SVGEGT in the germline V gene. This CDR3 reads CASNSRSNAEAFF. CDR3 DNA: TGTGCCAGCAACTCGAGATCGAACGCTGAAGCTTTCTTT.

The chain couples TRBV19 to TRBJ2-2, with D unresolved. Trimming removed 3 bases from V and 11 bases from J, with 10 bases in between. Germline CDR1 reads LNHDA; CDR2 reads SQIVND (reference sequence). The CDR3 has 12 amino acids. CDR3 loop: CASSMGQGELFF. The CDR3 region has the DNA TGTGCCAGTAGTATGGGTCAAGGTGAGCTGTTTTTT.

This clonotype was recorded at least ten times. The chain employs TRBV29-1 and TRBJ1-4; 9 positions match TRBD1. V trimming: 6 bases; J trimming: 8 bases; junction bases outside the gene matches: 4. Germline CDR1 is SQVTM and CDR2 is ANQGSEA. This CDR3 is built from 12 residues. This CDR3 reads CSVGQGSEKLFF. The CDR3 DNA reads as TGCAGCGTGGGACAGGGCAGCGAAAAACTGTTTTTT.